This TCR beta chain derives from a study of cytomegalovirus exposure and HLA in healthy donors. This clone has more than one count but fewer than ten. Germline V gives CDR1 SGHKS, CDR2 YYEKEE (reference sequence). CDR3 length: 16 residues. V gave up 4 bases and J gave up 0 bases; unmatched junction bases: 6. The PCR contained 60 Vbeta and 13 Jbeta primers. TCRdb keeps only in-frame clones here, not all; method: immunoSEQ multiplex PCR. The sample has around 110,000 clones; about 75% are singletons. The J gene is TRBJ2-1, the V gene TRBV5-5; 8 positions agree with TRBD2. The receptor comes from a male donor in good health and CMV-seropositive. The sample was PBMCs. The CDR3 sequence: CASSQILADSYNEQFF. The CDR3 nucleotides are TGTGCCAGCAGCCAGATACTAGCGGACTCCTACAATGAGCAGTTCTTC.